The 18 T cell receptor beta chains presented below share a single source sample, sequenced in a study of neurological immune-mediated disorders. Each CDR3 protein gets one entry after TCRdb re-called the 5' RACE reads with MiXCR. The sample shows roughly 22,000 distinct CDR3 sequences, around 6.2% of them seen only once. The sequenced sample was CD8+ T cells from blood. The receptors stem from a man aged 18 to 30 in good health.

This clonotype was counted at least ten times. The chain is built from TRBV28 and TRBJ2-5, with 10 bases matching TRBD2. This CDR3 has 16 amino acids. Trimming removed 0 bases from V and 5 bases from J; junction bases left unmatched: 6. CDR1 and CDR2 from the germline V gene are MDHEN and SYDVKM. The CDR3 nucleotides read TGTGCCAGCAGTTTATGGACTAGCGGGTTAGGGGAGACCCAGTACTTC. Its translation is CASSLWTSGLGETQYF.

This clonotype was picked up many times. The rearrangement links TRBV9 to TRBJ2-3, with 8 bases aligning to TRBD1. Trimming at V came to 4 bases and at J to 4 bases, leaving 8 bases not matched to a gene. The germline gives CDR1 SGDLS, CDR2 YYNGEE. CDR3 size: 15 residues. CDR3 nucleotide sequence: TGTGCCAGCAGCTCCACAGGGGGGTTGGCAGATACGCAGTATTTT. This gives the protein CASSSTGGLADTQYF.

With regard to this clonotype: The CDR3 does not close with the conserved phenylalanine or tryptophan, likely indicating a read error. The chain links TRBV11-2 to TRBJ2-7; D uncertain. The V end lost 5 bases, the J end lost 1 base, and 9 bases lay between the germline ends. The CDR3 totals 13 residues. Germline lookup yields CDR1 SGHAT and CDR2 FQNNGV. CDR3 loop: CASSPARSYEQYL. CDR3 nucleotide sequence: TGTGCCAGCAGCCCAGCCAGATCCTACGAGCAGTACTTA.

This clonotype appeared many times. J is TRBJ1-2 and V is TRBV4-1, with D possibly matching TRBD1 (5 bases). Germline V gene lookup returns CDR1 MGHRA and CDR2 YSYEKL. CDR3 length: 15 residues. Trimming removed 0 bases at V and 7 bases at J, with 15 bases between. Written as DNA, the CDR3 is TGCGCCAGCAGCCAAGATCCGAGGGGCCTCGGTGGCTACACCTTC. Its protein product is CASSQDPRGLGGYTF.

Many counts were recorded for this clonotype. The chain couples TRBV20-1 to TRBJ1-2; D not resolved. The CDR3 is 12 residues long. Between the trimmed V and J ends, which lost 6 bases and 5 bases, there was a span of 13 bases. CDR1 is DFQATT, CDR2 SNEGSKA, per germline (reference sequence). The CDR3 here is CSALLGFYGYTF. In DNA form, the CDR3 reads TGCAGTGCCCTGCTGGGGTTTTATGGCTACACCTTC.

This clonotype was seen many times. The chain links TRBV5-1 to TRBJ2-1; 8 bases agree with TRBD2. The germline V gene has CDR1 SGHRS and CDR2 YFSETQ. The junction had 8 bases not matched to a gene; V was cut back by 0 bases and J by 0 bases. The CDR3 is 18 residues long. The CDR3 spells CASSLALAGPSSYNEQFF. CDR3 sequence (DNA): TGCGCCAGCAGCTTGGCTCTAGCGGGCCCGAGCTCCTACAATGAGCAGTTCTTC.

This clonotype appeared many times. DNA of the CDR3: TGTGCCTGGAGTGTAACAGGGACTAACTACGAGCAGTACTTC. As protein: CAWSVTGTNYEQYF. The rearrangement joins TRBV30 to TRBJ2-7; D may be TRBD2 (7 bases). The CDR3 is 14 residues long. In germline, CDR1 is GTSNPN, CDR2 SVGIG (reference sequence). Deletions cut 0 bases from V and 3 bases from J, with 12 bases between.

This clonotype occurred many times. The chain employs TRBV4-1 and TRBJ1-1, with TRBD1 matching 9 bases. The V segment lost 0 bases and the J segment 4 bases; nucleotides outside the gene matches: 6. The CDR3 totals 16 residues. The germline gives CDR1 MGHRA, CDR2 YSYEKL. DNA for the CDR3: TGCGCCAGCAGCCAAGACATAGGACAGGGGATCACTGAAGCTTTCTTT. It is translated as CASSQDIGQGITEAFF.

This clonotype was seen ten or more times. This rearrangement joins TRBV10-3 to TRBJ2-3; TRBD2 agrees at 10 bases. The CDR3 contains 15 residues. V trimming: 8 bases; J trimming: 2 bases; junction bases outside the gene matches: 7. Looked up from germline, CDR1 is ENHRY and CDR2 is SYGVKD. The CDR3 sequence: CAIRGAGGLTDTQYF. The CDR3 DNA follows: TGTGCCATCCGGGGAGCGGGGGGGCTCACAGATACGCAGTATTTT.

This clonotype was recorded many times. The CDR3 is CATSDLSGGGYTGELFF. CDR3 sequence (DNA): TGTGCCACCAGTGATTTGTCTGGCGGGGGGTACACCGGGGAGCTGTTTTTT. The chain has TRBV24-1 and TRBJ2-2, with 8 bases lining up with TRBD2. Trimming removed 0 bases from V and 3 bases from J; junction bases left unmatched: 5. CDR3 length: 17 residues. Looked up from germline, CDR1 is KGHDR and CDR2 is SFDVKD.

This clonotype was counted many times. In nucleotides, the CDR3 is TGCGCCAGCAGCCGCACGGACACGACCTCCAGCTACGAGCAGTACTTC. Residues: CASSRTDTTSSYEQYF. The chain employs TRBV5-1 and TRBJ2-7; D is perhaps TRBD1 (5 bases). V lost 4 bases and J lost 3, with 20 bases in between. The CDR3 has 16 amino acids. Germline assignment: CDR1 SGHRS and CDR2 YFSETQ.

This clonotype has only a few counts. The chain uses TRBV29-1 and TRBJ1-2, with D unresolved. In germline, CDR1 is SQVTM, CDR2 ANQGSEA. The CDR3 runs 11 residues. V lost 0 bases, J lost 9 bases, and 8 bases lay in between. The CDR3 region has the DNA TGCAGCGTTGAAGATGACGGGCGCTACACCTTC. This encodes CSVEDDGRYTF.

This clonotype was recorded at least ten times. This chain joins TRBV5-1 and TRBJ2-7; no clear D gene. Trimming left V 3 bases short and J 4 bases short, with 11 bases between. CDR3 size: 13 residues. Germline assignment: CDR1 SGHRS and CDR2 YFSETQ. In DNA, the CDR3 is TGCGCCAGCAGCTATGATCAGAATTACGAGCAGTACTTC. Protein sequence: CASSYDQNYEQYF.

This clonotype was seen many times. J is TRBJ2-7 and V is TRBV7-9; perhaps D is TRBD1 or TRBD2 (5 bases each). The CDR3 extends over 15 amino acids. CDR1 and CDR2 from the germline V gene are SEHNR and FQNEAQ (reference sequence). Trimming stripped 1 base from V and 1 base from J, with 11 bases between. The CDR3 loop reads CASSLERDGSYEQYF. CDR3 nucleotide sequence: TGTGCCAGCAGCTTAGAACGGGACGGGTCCTACGAGCAGTACTTC.

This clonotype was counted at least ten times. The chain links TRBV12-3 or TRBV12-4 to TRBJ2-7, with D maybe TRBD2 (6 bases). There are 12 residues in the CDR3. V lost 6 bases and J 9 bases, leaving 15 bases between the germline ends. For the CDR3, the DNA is TGTGCCAGCAGCCCTCGGGGGACTGGGCAGTACTTC. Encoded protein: CASSPRGTGQYF.

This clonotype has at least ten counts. The CDR3 is CATSSGQGIVETQYF. The CDR3 DNA is TGTGCCACCAGCTCTGGACAGGGGATTGTTGAGACCCAGTACTTC. This chain connects TRBV24-1 to TRBJ2-5; 9 nucleotides line up with TRBD1. CDR3 length equals 15 residues. Germline trimming cut 7 bases from V and 5 bases from J; bases unmatched to any gene: 10. Germline CDR1 and CDR2: KGHDR and SFDVKD.

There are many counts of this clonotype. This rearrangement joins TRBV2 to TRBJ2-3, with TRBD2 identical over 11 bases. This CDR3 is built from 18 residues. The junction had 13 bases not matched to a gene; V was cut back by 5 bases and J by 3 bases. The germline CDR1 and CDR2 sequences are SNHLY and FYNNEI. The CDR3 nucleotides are TGTGCCAGCAGTTTTGCCGGGTTGGCTAGCGGGGGGACAGATACGCAGTATTTT. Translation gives CASSFAGLASGGTDTQYF. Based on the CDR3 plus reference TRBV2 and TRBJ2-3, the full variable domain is EPEVTQTPSHQVTQMGQEVILRCVPISNHLYFYWYRQILGQKVEFLVSFYNNEISEKSEIFDDQFSVERPDGSNFTLKIRSTKLEDSAMYFCASSFAGLASGGTDTQYFGPGTRLTVL.

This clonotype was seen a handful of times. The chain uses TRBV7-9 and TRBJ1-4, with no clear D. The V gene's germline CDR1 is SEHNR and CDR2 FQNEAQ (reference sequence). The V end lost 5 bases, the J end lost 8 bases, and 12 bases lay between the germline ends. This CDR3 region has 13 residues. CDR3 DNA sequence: TGTGCCAGCAGCACCAGGACCCCAGAAAAACTGTTTTTT. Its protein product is CASSTRTPEKLFF.